This T cell receptor beta chain stems from a study of cytomegalovirus exposure and HLA in healthy donors. This table comes from immunoSEQ multiplex PCR, and its TCRdb copy is limited to in-frame clones, with some not included. The sample contains 100,000 to 120,000 clones, over 75% of which appear only once. This CDR3 has 13 amino acids. Trimming shortened V by 2 bases and J by 0 bases, and 8 bases separated the two germline ends. Per the germline V gene, CDR1 is GTSNPN and CDR2 is SVGIG (reference sequence). The receptor was derived from a woman under 40 in good health and CMV-seropositive. Sequencing was done on a sample of PBMCs. The chain links TRBV30 to TRBJ2-7, with D unclear. CDR3 amino acids: CAWSPTASYEQYF. The CDR3 DNA is TGTGCCTGGAGTCCAACAGCCTCCTACGAGCAGTACTTC.